These 5 T cell receptor beta chains came from one sample sequenced in a study of pediatric ulcerative colitis. Data came from immunoSEQ multiplex PCR; TCRdb stores just in-frame clones and leaves some out. Of 23,000 or so clones in the sample, about 71% were seen once. During colonoscopy, one to two rectal pinch biopsies were collected. The sequencing sample was made of gut tissue. The receptors here all came from a boy between 10 and 17 years old with severe ulcerative colitis.

The rearrangement uses TRBV4-1 and TRBJ1-1, with a weak D call TRBD1 (6 bases). V gave up 3 bases and J gave up 2 bases, with 10 bases separating them. The CDR3 totals 14 residues. Germline values: CDR1 MGHRA, CDR2 YSYEKL. CDR3: CASSQATGNTEAFF. CDR3 nucleotides: TGCGCCAGCAGCCAGGCGACAGGAAACACTGAAGCTTTCTTT.

The chain is built from TRBV5-1 and TRBJ1-1; D is ambiguous. Germline V CDR1 and CDR2: SGHRS, YFSETQ. This CDR3 has 13 amino acids. V lost 4 bases to trimming and J lost 7 bases, with 14 bases between them. The DNA for the CDR3 is TGCGCCAGCAGCCCGTGGGCAGGAGTTGAAGCTTTCTTT. This gives the protein CASSPWAGVEAFF.

This sequence joins TRBV30 and TRBJ2-1, with 8 positions matching TRBD1. CDR3 size: 15 residues. V lost 3 bases, J lost 4 bases, and 8 bases stayed unmatched. The germline V gene encodes CDR1 GTSNPN and CDR2 SVGIG (reference sequence). The CDR3 nucleotides read TGTGCCTGGAGCGATCAGGGGGCATATTACAATGAGCAGTTCTTC. Residues: CAWSDQGAYYNEQFF.

The chain carries TRBV27 and TRBJ1-6; D unclear. CDR3 size: 15 residues. Deletions cut 8 bases from V and 0 bases from J, with 11 bases between. Germline V gene data show CDR1 as MNHEY and CDR2 as SMNVEV (reference sequence). The CDR3 is CASCRTASYNSPLHF. The CDR3 nucleotides read TGTGCCAGCTGCCGAACAGCCTCCTATAATTCACCCCTCCACTTT.

The genes are TRBV2 and TRBJ1-5, with 12 bases that match TRBD1. CDR1 and CDR2 (germline): SNHLY, FYNNEI. CDR3 size: 15 residues. The J segment lost 9 bases and the V segment lost 6 bases, leaving 9 bases of the junction unmatched. CDR3 sequence reads: CASRAGQGAFLPQHF. The CDR3 nucleotides read TGTGCCAGCAGGGCGGGACAGGGGGCGTTTCTGCCCCAGCATTTT.